The present T cell receptor beta chain was sequenced within a study of blood T cell repertoires in COVID-19. Whole-study context: Researchers got acute and convalescent COVID-19 samples from the United States, Italy and Spain. In each case, the material was cDNA or gDNA derived from T cells, B-cell-depleted T cells, or PBMCs.

Original data processing: Estimates of nucleated cell counts were drawn from the amplification of reference gene primers. Repertoires were generated with immunoSEQ multiplex PCR, while TCRdb's copy carries only in-frame clones and drops some. That table gives V, J and clone size, and the DNA gave D and trimming. Here the sample spans 200,000 to 300,000 clones, about 87% being singletons. The junction had 8 bases not matched to a gene; V was cut back by 3 bases and J by 3 bases. This CDR3 is built from 16 residues. Germline CDR1 reads LNHDA; CDR2 reads SQIVND (reference sequence). The sample consisted of peripheral blood. The source is a woman between 40 and 50 years old with acute or convalescent COVID-19. The V gene is TRBV19, the J gene TRBJ2-1; TRBD1 aligns across 7 bases. CDR3 in DNA: TGTGCCAGTAGTATTAACGACAGGGTCGGCTACAATGAGCAGTTCTTC. Its protein is CASSINDRVGYNEQFF.